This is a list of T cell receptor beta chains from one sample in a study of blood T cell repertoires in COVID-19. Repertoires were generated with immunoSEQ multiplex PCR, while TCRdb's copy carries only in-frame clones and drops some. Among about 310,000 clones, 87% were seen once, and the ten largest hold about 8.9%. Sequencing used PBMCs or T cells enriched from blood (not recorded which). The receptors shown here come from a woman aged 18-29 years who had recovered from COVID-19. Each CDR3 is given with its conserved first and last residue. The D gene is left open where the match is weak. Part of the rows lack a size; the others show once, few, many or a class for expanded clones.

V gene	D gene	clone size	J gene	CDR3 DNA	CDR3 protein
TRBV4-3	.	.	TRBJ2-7	TGCGCCAGCAGCCAAGAGAGGGACTCCCGATCCTACTACGAGCAGTACTTC	CASSQERDSRSYYEQYF
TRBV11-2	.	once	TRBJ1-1	TGTGCCAGCAGCCTAACAGGGCCTGGGACTGAAGCTTTCTTT	CASSLTGPGTEAFF
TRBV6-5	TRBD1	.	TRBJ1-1	TGTGCCAGCAGTAGCCGGGACAGGGGCCTTGAAGCTTTCTTT	CASSSRDRGLEAFF
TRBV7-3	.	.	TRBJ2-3	TGTGCCAGCAGCTTAGGACCCCCCGGGGGCACAGATACGCAGTATTTT	CASSLGPPGGTDTQYF
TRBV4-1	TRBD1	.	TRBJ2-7	TGCGCCAGCAGCCAAGGACAGGGGGGCACCTACGAGCAGTACTTC	CASSQGQGGTYEQYF
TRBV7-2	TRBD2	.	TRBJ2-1	TGTGCCAGCAGCTCGTCGACTAGCGGGAGCGTTGAGCAGTTCTTC	CASSSSTSGSVEQFF
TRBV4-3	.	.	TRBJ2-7	TGCGCCAGCAGCCAAGATGGAGGCAGGTACGACGAGCAGTACTTC	CASSQDGGRYDEQYF
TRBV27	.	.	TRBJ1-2	TGTGCCAGCAGCTCTCGGACCCCGAGGGTCTATGGCTACACCTTC	CASSSRTPRVYGYTF
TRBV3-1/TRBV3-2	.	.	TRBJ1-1	TGTGCCAGCAGCCAAAGGCCCCAGGGTGGCCCCACTGAAGCTTTCTTT	CASSQRPQGGPTEAFF
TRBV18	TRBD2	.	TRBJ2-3	TGTGCCAGCTCCCTGACTAGCGGGAGTACAGATACGCAGTATTTT	CASSLTSGSTDTQYF
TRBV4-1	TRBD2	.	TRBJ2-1	TGCGCCAGCAGCCACACAGGACTAGCGGGAGTCGGCAATGAGCAGTTCTTC	CASSHTGLAGVGNEQFF
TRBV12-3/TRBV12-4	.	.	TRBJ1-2	TGTGCCAGCAGCCCACCCCCAGCGTATGGCTACACCTTC	CASSPPPAYGYTF
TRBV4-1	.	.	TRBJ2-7	TGCGCCAGCAGCCAAGCTGAGAGCGAATACCCGTATGAGCAGTACTTC	CASSQAESEYPYEQYF
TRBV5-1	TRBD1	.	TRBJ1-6	TGCGCCAGCAGCATGCCCACGACAGGGAGCTCCTATAATTCACCCCTCCACTTT	CASSMPTTGSSYNSPLHF
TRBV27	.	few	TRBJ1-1	TGTGCCAGCAGTTATGGACAGGAAGCTTTCTTT	CASSYGQEAFF
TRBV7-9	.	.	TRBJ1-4	TGTGCCAGCAGCGGTCCTTTCTCGGGTACGAATGAAAAACTGTTTTTT	CASSGPFSGTNEKLFF
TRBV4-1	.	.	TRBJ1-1	TGCGCCAGCAGCCATGGGACACCGAACACTGAAGCTTTCTTT	CASSHGTPNTEAFF
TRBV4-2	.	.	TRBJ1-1	TGTGCCAGCAGCCCGGACAGTAATCCGTTTGAAGCTTTCTTT	CASSPDSNPFEAFF
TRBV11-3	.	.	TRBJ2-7	TGTGCCAGCAGCTTAGACGCGTGGGCTTTGAGCTACGAGCAGTACTTC	CASSLDAWALSYEQYF
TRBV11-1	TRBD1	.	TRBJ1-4	TGTGCCAGCAGCCCGACCCGGGACAGCCCTAATGAAAAACTGTTTTTT	CASSPTRDSPNEKLFF
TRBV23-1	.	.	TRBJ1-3	TGCGCCAGCAGTGAAAAGGCTCTGGAGGTTGATGGAAACACCATATATTTT	CASSEKALEVDGNTIYF
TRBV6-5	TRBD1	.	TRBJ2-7	TGTGCCAGCAGTCCTGACAGGGCCGGGGAGCAGTACTTC	CASSPDRAGEQYF
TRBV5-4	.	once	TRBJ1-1	TGTGCCAGCAGCCCACGGGAGGGAATGGGCACTGAAGCTTTCTTT	CASSPREGMGTEAFF
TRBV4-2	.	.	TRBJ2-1	TGTGCCAGCAGCCAAGAGGGGACAGAGCAGTTCTTC	CASSQEGTEQFF
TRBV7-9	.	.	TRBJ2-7	TGTGCCAGCAGCCATCAGAACTCCTACGAGCAGGGAAACGAGCAGTACTTC	CASSHQNSYEQGNEQYF
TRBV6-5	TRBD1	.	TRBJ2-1	TGTGCCAGCAGGGCCCGGGACAGGGGACGAGATGAGCAGTTCTTC	CASRARDRGRDEQFF
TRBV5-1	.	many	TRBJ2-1	TGCGCCAGCAGCTTCGAGGGTGGTTCAAACAATGAGCAGTTCTTC	CASSFEGGSNNEQFF